This T cell receptor beta chain was identified during a study of T cell changes during pregnancy in multiple sclerosis. TCRdb's copy holds only in-frame clones and misses some; the assay was immunoSEQ multiplex PCR. The table records more than 45,000 clones, 94% of them present only once. This clone was counted only a few times. This CDR3 has 16 residues. The V gene end was trimmed by 1 base and the J gene end by 4 bases; junction bases not matched to a gene: 6. Germline assignment: CDR1 SNHLY and CDR2 FYNNEI. This clonotype was sampled from a female donor with multiple sclerosis, enrolled in a pregnancy study. This specimen consisted of CD4+ T cells from peripheral blood mononuclear cells, obtained in the first trimester of pregnancy. The V and J genes are TRBV2 and TRBJ2-1; 8 nucleotides align to TRBD2. The CDR3 coding sequence is TGTGCCAGCAGTGAAGAGGGACTAGGAACTTACAATGAGCAGTTCTTC. Its protein product is CASSEEGLGTYNEQFF.